One sample yielded the 15 T cell receptor beta chains listed below, sequenced in a study of T cell responses to AZD1222 COVID-19 vaccine. The protocol was immunoSEQ multiplex PCR, while the TCRdb copy is restricted to in-frame clones and leaves out a portion. The sample contains 150,000 to 160,000 clones, about nine tenths of which appear only once. The sample was peripheral blood, taken on day 0 of AZD1222 vaccination. The receptors stem from an adult in good health.

The chain couples TRBV3-1 (or the pseudogene TRBV3-2) to TRBJ2-7; D gene uncertain. The CDR3 has 15 residues. Germline-derived CDR1 and CDR2 are LGHDT and YNNKEL (reference sequence). Trimming left V 1 base short and J 3 bases short, with 13 bases between. CDR3 sequence: CASSQGITTNYEQYF. The CDR3 nucleotides are TGTGCCAGCAGCCAAGGTATAACGACGAACTACGAGCAGTACTTC.

In nucleotides, the CDR3 is TGTGCCAGCAGTTCCGGGACAGGGGAGTACGAGCAGTACTTC. This codes for CASSSGTGEYEQYF. The V gene is TRBV6-5, the J gene TRBJ2-7; 10 bases line up with TRBD1. The germline V gene has CDR1 MNHEY and CDR2 SVGAGI. This CDR3 is 14 amino acids long. The J segment lost 4 bases and the V segment lost 4 bases, leaving 4 bases of the junction unmatched.

J is TRBJ2-3 and V is TRBV24-1; 13 bases are shared with TRBD2. The germline V gene encodes CDR1 KGHDR and CDR2 SFDVKD. With 9 bases clipped from V and 3 bases from J, the junction kept 2 bases outside the gene matches. The CDR3 is 14 amino acids. CDR3 sequence: CATGLAGVTDTQYF. CDR3 bases: TGTGCCACCGGACTAGCGGGAGTTACAGATACGCAGTATTTT.

The rearrangement uses TRBV16 and TRBJ2-7; 13 positions agree with TRBD2. The length of the CDR3 is 15 residues. The germline CDR1 and CDR2 sequences are KGHSY and FQNENV. The V segment lost 4 bases and the J segment 6 bases; nucleotides outside the gene matches: 6. The DNA of the CDR3 is TGTGCCAGCAGCCCGCGGACTAGCGGGAGATTCGAGCAGTACTTC. It translates to CASSPRTSGRFEQYF.

This clone was observed once. V usage is TRBV14 and J usage is TRBJ2-1, with 12 bases aligning to TRBD2. Germline trimming cut 2 bases from V and 6 bases from J; bases unmatched to any gene: 5. Germline values: CDR1 SGHDN, CDR2 FVKESK. The CDR3 is 16 amino acids. The CDR3 reads CASSQTSGGPGNEQFF. The CDR3 region has the DNA TGTGCCAGCAGCCAAACTAGCGGGGGGCCAGGCAATGAGCAGTTCTTC. Full variable domain (missing parts from reference TRBV14 and TRBJ2-1): EAGVTQFPSHSVIEKGQTVTLRCDPISGHDNLYWYRRVMGKEIKFLLHFVKESKQDESGMPNNRFLAERTGGTYSTLKVQPAELEDSGVYFCASSQTSGGPGNEQFFGPGTRLTVL.

A single count supports this clone. Here the CDR3 reads CASRGPGQDYGYTF. In DNA form, the CDR3 reads TGTGCCAGTAGGGGGCCGGGACAGGACTATGGCTACACCTTC. The chain carries TRBV19 and TRBJ1-2, with 8 bases that match TRBD1. CDR3 length: 14 residues. With V trimmed by 6 bases and J by 3 bases, 6 bases remained unmatched. From germline, CDR1 is LNHDA and CDR2 SQIVND (reference sequence).

The chain employs TRBV9 and TRBJ2-1; the match to TRBD2 covers 13 bases. With 4 bases clipped from V and 6 bases from J, the junction kept 16 bases outside the gene matches. The CDR3 has 19 residues. Germline V lookup: CDR1 SGDLS, CDR2 YYNGEE. CDR3 DNA sequence: TGTGCCAGCAGCCCGGACAGTAAAACAGGACTAGCGGGAGTCAATGAGCAGTTCTTC. This sequence encodes CASSPDSKTGLAGVNEQFF.

This rearrangement joins TRBV28 to TRBJ2-5; 8 bases map to TRBD1. V was pared by 5 bases and J by 4 bases, with 6 bases of the junction left unmatched. The CDR3 length is 14 residues. Per the germline V gene, CDR1 is MDHEN and CDR2 is SYDVKM. The CDR3 DNA is TGTGCCAGCAGTCCGCCAGACAGGGGAGAGACCCAGTACTTC. Protein product: CASSPPDRGETQYF. Variable domain in full (rest from reference TRBV28 and TRBJ2-5): DVKVTQSSRYLVKRTGEKVFLECVQDMDHENMFWYRQDPGLGLRLIYFSYDVKMKEKGDIPEGYSVSREKKERFSLILESASTNQTSMYLCASSPPDRGETQYFGPGTRLLVL.

The genes are TRBV30 and TRBJ1-4, with TRBD1 identical over 8 bases. This CDR3 is 14 amino acids long. J gave up 1 base and V 3 bases, and 1 base lay outside the gene matches. Germline assignment: CDR1 GTSNPN and CDR2 SVGIG (reference sequence). The chain's CDR3 is CAWRTGGTNEKLFF. The DNA of the CDR3 is TGTGCCTGGAGAACAGGGGGAACTAATGAAAAACTGTTTTTT. The entire variable domain, with the rest obtained from reference TRBV30 and TRBJ1-4, is as follows: SQTIHQWPATLVQPVGSPLSLECTVEGTSNPNLYWYRQAAGRGLQLLFYSVGIGQISSEVPQNLSASRPQDRQFILSSKKLLLSDSGFYLCAWRTGGTNEKLFFGSGTQLSVL.

The rearrangement joins TRBV20-1 to TRBJ1-2; 7 bases align to TRBD1. The length of the CDR3 is 15 residues. J gave up 1 base and V 3 bases, and 8 bases lay outside the gene matches. Per the germline V gene, CDR1 is DFQATT and CDR2 is SNEGSKA (reference sequence). CDR3 amino acids: CSASTGANYNYGYTF. The CDR3 nucleotides are TGCAGTGCTAGTACAGGGGCAAATTATAACTATGGCTACACCTTC.

V is TRBV21-1 and J is TRBJ1-3. TRBV21-1 is described as a pseudogene. The CDR3 consists of 16 residues. As DNA, the CDR3 is TGTGCCAGCAGCAAAGATACCATTAGCTCTGGAAACACCATATATTTT. This gives the protein CASSKDTISSGNTIYF.

This sequence joins TRBV9 and TRBJ1-1; D possibly corresponds to TRBD1 (6 bases). Germline V gene lookup returns CDR1 SGDLS and CDR2 YYNGEE. V was shortened by 5 bases and J by 0 bases, with 14 bases between the two germline ends. The CDR3 is made up of 15 amino acids. CDR3 amino acids: CASRAGEGMNTEAFF. The CDR3 DNA sequence: TGTGCCAGCAGAGCAGGGGAGGGGATGAACACTGAAGCTTTCTTT.

The rearrangement joins TRBV4-3 to TRBJ1-4, with D possibly matching TRBD1 (6 bases). The V gene lost 0 bases and the J gene lost 8 bases, with 19 bases spanning the gap. The CDR3 extends over 17 amino acids. The germline V gene has CDR1 LGHNA and CDR2 YSLEER. For the CDR3, the DNA is TGCGCCAGCAGCCAAGATACGGCAACAGGGTCTGGCGAAAAACTGTTTTTT. This codes for CASSQDTATGSGEKLFF.

V and J are TRBV9 and TRBJ1-6, with TRBD1 as a possible D gene (5 bases). V was shortened by 0 bases and J by 7 bases, with 14 bases between the two germline ends. The CDR3 has 16 amino acids. Germline-derived CDR1 and CDR2 are SGDLS and YYNGEE. This chain's CDR3 is CASSVGSRAGNSPLHF. In DNA form, the CDR3 reads TGTGCCAGCAGCGTAGGATCCAGGGCTGGGAATTCACCCCTCCACTTT.

This clone was found a few times. V and J are TRBV18 and TRBJ2-7; D possibly corresponds to TRBD2 (6 bases). The CDR3 totals 13 residues. The germline V and J ends were trimmed by 0 bases and 7 bases, with 10 bases remaining between them. Germline-derived CDR1 and CDR2 are KGHSH and LQKENI. CDR3 nucleotide sequence: TGTGCCAGCTCACCACCGGCCCGGGGGGAGCAGTACTTC. Its protein product is CASSPPARGEQYF.